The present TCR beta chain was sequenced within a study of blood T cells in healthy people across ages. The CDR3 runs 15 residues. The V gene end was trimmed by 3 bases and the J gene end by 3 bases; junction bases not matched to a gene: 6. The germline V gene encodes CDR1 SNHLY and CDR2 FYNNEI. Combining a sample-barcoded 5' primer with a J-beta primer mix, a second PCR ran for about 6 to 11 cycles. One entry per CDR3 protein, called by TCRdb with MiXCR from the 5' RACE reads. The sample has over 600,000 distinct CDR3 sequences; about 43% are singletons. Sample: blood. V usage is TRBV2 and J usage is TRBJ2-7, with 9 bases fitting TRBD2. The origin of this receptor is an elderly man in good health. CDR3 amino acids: CASSELTSGLYEQYF. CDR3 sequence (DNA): TGTGCCAGCAGTGAGCTGACTAGCGGACTCTACGAGCAGTACTTC.